This T cell receptor beta chain was retrieved from a study of Graves' ophthalmopathy and Graves' hyperthyroidism. Amplifying from RNA transcripts, the study obtained TCR beta CDR3 regions. RT-PCR in the first round used HTBI primers; a second-round multiplex PCR followed. One entry per CDR3 protein, called by TCRdb with MiXCR from the multiplex PCR reads. The profile shows almost 750,000 distinct CDR3 sequences, 40% of them singletons. Germline V CDR1 and CDR2: SGDLS, YYNGEE. CDR3 size: 16 residues. Trimming pared 4 bases from V and 7 bases from J, leaving 18 bases between. A word on this clonotype: Without the conserved terminal phenylalanine or tryptophan, this CDR3 likely stems from a read error.

Sequencing was performed on peripheral blood. This receptor was obtained from an adult man with Graves' ophthalmopathy. The V and J genes are TRBV9 and TRBJ1-6; D unresolved. This CDR3 is CASSRSSDGKNSPLHL. The CDR3 DNA reads TGTGCCAGCAGCCGATCTTCGGACGGGAAAAATTCACCCCTCCACCTT.